This is a list of T cell receptor beta chains from one sample in a study of Graves' ophthalmopathy and Graves' hyperthyroidism. TCRdb re-called the multiplex PCR reads through MiXCR, storing one row per CDR3 protein. The sample consists of approximately 540,000 distinct CDR3 sequences, about 40% of them appearing once. The sequencing input was peripheral blood or thyroid tissue (not recorded which). These receptors all come from an adult man with Graves' hyperthyroidism. Both conserved end residues are part of each CDR3. The D gene is left open where the match is weak. Size values are once, few and many counts, or a class for expanded clones, and some rows have none.

v_call	clone_size	d_call	j_call	cdr3_aa	cdr3_nt
TRBV6-6	many	NA	TRBJ2-7	CASSQVGGYEQYF	TGTGCCAGCAGTCAGGTAGGAGGCTACGAGCAGTACTTC
TRBV5-8	many	NA	TRBJ1-6	CASSLEGIDSPLHF	TGTGCCAGCAGCTTGGAAGGAATCGATTCACCCCTCCACTTT
TRBV7-9	many	NA	TRBJ1-1	CASSPRQMNTEAFF	TGTGCCAGCAGCCCCCGACAGATGAACACTGAAGCTTTCTTT
TRBV12-5	many	NA	TRBJ1-2	CASGLTGGAPYGYTF	TGTGCTAGTGGTTTGACGGGAGGGGCCCCCTATGGCTACACCTTC
TRBV4-1	many	NA	TRBJ1-2	CASSQEGQTYGYTF	TGCGCCAGCAGCCAAGAGGGCCAGACTTATGGCTACACCTTC
TRBV20-1	many	NA	TRBJ2-7	CSAIPPPTRGPYEQYF	TGCAGTGCTATCCCCCCTCCGACTCGCGGGCCCTACGAGCAGTACTTC
TRBV7-2	NA	NA	TRBJ2-3	CASSSDGAVTDTQYF	TGTGCCAGCAGCTCCGACGGGGCAGTGACAGATACGCAGTATTTT
TRBV10-3	NA	TRBD1	TRBJ1-5	CAITDRGLHGEHF	TGTGCCATAACCGACAGGGGGCTTCATGGGGAGCATTTT
TRBV6-5	many	NA	TRBJ2-5	CASRGTLKETQYF	TGTGCCAGTCGAGGGACATTGAAAGAGACCCAGTACTTC
TRBV27	many	NA	TRBJ2-5	CASSPDMAGETQYF	TGTGCCAGCAGTCCCGACATGGCGGGGGAGACCCAGTACTTC
TRBV10-3	NA	TRBD1	TRBJ1-5	CATGRRQGTGNQPQHF	TGTGCCACCGGAAGGAGACAGGGAACCGGCAATCAGCCCCAGCATTTT
TRBV5-1	NA	NA	TRBJ1-4	CASRLLADGEKLFF	TGCGCCAGCAGATTGTTGGCGGACGGGGAAAAACTGTTTTTT
TRBV3-1	NA	NA	TRBJ1-4	CASSQRDAGFEKLFF	TGTGCCAGCAGCCAAAGAGATGCAGGATTTGAAAAACTGTTTTTT
TRBV9	NA	NA	TRBJ2-5	CASSVVGGSETQYF	TGTGCCAGCAGCGTAGTGGGGGGTTCAGAGACCCAGTACTTC
TRBV7-6	NA	NA	TRBJ1-3	CAAPDTSGNTIYF	TGTGCCGCCCCGGACACCTCTGGAAACACCATATATTTT
TRBV14	few	NA	TRBJ2-1	CASSQGGGRGNEQFF	TGTGCCAGCAGCCAGGGGGGAGGCAGGGGCAATGAGCAGTTCTTC
TRBV29-1	many	TRBD1	TRBJ1-2	CSVEEIGGQGYGYTF	TGCAGCGTTGAAGAAATAGGGGGACAGGGTTATGGCTACACCTTC
TRBV9	NA	NA	TRBJ2-3	CASSVVSGLASTDTQYF	TGTGCCAGCAGCGTAGTAAGCGGCCTTGCTAGCACAGATACGCAGTATTTT
TRBV12-5	NA	TRBD1	TRBJ2-1	CASGDRTGKGEQFF	TGTGCTAGTGGTGATCGGACAGGGAAGGGTGAGCAGTTCTTC
TRBV10-3	NA	NA	TRBJ2-5	CAISESGQGEPQYF	TGTGCCATCAGTGAGTCAGGGCAAGGGGAGCCCCAGTACTTC
TRBV6-1	NA	NA	TRBJ1-5	CASSGGQNQPQHF	TGTGCCAGCAGTGGAGGACAGAATCAGCCCCAGCATTTT
TRBV10-3	NA	TRBD2	TRBJ2-1	CAISAGLAGASSYNEQFF	TGTGCCATCAGTGCGGGACTAGCGGGTGCGAGCTCCTACAATGAGCAGTTCTTC
TRBV7-2	many	TRBD2	TRBJ2-2	CASAERGGRTGELFF	TGTGCCAGCGCAGAACGGGGGGGCCGGACCGGGGAGCTGTTTTTT
TRBV12-3/TRBV12-4	NA	NA	TRBJ2-3	CATSEPGRETDTQYF	TGTGCCACCAGTGAGCCGGGACGGGAAACAGATACGCAGTATTTT